Presented here are 4 T cell receptor beta chains from one specimen sequenced in a study of T cell responses to AZD1222 COVID-19 vaccine. Clones were read by immunoSEQ multiplex PCR, and TCRdb kept only the in-frame ones, dropping some. The sample records about 150,000 clones, 80% to 95% being singletons. The sample in question was peripheral blood, obtained on day 0 of AZD1222 vaccination. These receptors were taken from an adult in good health.

The V gene is TRBV19, the J gene TRBJ1-2; 7 bases line up with TRBD1. Unmatched junction bases numbered 6, after V lost 6 bases and J lost 2 bases. This CDR3 spans 14 amino acids. Germline values: CDR1 LNHDA, CDR2 SQIVND (reference sequence). The CDR3 DNA sequence: TGTGCCAGTAGCCCGACAGGGCCAAACTATGGCTACACCTTC. It translates to CASSPTGPNYGYTF.

The chain couples TRBV29-1 to TRBJ2-7; the D gene is possibly TRBD2 (6 bases). Germline CDR1 reads SQVTM; CDR2 reads ANQGSEA. The germline V and J ends were trimmed by 4 bases and 3 bases, with 22 bases remaining between them. CDR3 length: 16 amino acids. The CDR3 bases are TGCAGCGTTGGTCGGGCGGGGAGCGGGCCTTACTACGAGCAGTACTTC. Its protein is CSVGRAGSGPYYEQYF.

The chain combines TRBV5-6 with TRBJ2-2; TRBD2 aligns across 14 bases. The ends lost 5 bases at V and 5 bases at J; junction bases unmatched: 11. CDR1 is SGHDT, CDR2 YYEEEE, per germline. The CDR3 has 18 amino acids. The CDR3 DNA reads as TGTGCCAGCAGTCCTCCGGGACTAGCGGGAGTAGAGACCGGGGAGCTGTTTTTT. Translation gives CASSPPGLAGVETGELFF.

The rearrangement joins TRBV6-6 to TRBJ2-6; no clear D gene. Germline V gene data show CDR1 as MNHNY and CDR2 as SVGAGI (reference sequence). V dropped 4 bases and J dropped 0 bases, with 7 bases sitting between them. This CDR3 is 15 amino acids long. CDR3 region: CASSLGVSGANVLTF. For the CDR3, the DNA is TGTGCCAGCAGTTTGGGTGTCTCTGGGGCCAACGTCCTGACTTTC.